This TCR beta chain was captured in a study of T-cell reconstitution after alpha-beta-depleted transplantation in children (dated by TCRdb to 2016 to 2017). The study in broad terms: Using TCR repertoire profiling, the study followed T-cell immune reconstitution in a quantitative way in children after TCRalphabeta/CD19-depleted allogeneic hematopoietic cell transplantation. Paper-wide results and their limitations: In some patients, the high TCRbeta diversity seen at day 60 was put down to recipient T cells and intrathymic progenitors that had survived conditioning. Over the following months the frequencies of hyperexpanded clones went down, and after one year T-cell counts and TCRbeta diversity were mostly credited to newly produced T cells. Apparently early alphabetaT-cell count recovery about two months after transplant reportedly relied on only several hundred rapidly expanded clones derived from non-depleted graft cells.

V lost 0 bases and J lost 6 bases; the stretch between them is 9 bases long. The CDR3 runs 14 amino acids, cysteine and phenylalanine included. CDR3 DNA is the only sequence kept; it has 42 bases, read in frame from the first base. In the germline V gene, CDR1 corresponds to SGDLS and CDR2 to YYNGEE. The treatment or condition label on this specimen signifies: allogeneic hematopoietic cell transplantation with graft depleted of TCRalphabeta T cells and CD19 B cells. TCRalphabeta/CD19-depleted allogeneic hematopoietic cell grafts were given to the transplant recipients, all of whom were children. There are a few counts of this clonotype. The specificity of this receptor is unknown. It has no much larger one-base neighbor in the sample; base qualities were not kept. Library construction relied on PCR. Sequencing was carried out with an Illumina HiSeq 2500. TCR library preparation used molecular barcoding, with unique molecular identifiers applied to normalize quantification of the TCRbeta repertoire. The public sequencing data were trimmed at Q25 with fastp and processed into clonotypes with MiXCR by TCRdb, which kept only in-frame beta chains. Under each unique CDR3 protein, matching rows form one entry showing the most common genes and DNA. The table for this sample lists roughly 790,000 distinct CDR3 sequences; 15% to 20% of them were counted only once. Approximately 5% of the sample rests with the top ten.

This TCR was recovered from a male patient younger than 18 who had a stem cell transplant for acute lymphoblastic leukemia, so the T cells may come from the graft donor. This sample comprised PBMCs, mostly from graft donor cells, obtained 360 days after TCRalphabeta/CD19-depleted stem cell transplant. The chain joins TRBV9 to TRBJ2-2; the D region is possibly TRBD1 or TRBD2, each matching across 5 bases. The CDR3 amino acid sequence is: CASSVAMGAGELFF. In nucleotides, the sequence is TGTGCCAGCAGCGTAGCTATGGGGGCCGGGGAGCTGTTTTTT. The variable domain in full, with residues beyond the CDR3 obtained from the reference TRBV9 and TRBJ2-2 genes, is DSGVTQTPKHLITATGQRVTLRCSPRSGDLSVYWYQQSLDQGLQFLIQYYNGEERAKGNILERFSAQQFPDLHSELNLSSLELGDSALYFCASSVAMGAGELFFGEGSRLTVL.